Described below is a single T cell receptor beta chain sequence and its context. Antigen unknown. CDR3 length: 14 residues. Trimming took 3 bases from V and 2 from J, leaving 11 bases between them. From germline, CDR1 is LGHNA and CDR2 YNFKEQ. This sample was included in a study of cytomegalovirus exposure and HLA in healthy donors. It was with 60 Vbeta and 13 Jbeta primers that the PCR ran. Assay used: immunoSEQ multiplex PCR; TCRdb lists only in-frame clones, some missing. The sample yields approximately 160,000 clones, about 70% seen once. Study-wide findings and caveats: A list of 150 to 200 TCR beta chains associated with cytomegalovirus was given.

The J gene is TRBJ2-7, the V gene TRBV4-2; D perhaps matches TRBD2 (6 bases). The TCR comes from a woman under 30 in good health and CMV-seropositive. What was sequenced was PBMCs. The CDR3 DNA follows: TGTGCCAGCAGCCAGTTTTCTAGCGCCTACGAGCAGTACTTC. As protein: CASSQFSSAYEQYF.